The 8 T cell receptor beta chains reported below all come from one sample, sequenced in a study of T cell changes during pregnancy in multiple sclerosis. Measured with immunoSEQ multiplex PCR; TCRdb has only the in-frame clones, and not every one. Among about 81,000 clones, over 90% were seen once, and the ten largest hold about 2.3%. This sample comprised peripheral blood, obtained in the third trimester of pregnancy. These receptors were obtained from a female donor with multiple sclerosis, enrolled in a pregnancy study.

The chain links TRBV19 to TRBJ1-1, with D possibly TRBD1 on 6 matching bases. V was pared by 4 bases and J by 5 bases, with 17 bases between. This CDR3 spans 15 amino acids. Germline-derived CDR1 and CDR2 are LNHDA and SQIVND (reference sequence). CDR3 sequence: CASSTAAGVGTEAFF. The CDR3 bases are TGTGCCAGTAGTACAGCCGCAGGGGTAGGAACTGAAGCTTTCTTT.

The chain recombines TRBV13 with TRBJ1-2, with 8 bases matching TRBD1. J was trimmed by 8 bases and V by 5 bases; bases with no gene match: 13. The CDR3 sequence is 15 residues long. The V gene's germline CDR1 is PRHDT and CDR2 FYEKMQ (reference sequence). This chain's CDR3 is CASSAPGGIGRGYTF. The CDR3, as DNA: TGTGCCAGCAGCGCGCCAGGGGGCATAGGCAGGGGCTACACCTTC.

The CDR3 DNA is TGCGCCAGCAGCTTTGACAGACCTTATGGCACTGAAGCTTTCTTT. Translation gives CASSFDRPYGTEAFF. The J gene is TRBJ1-1, the V gene TRBV5-1; D may be TRBD1 (5 bases). The CDR3 contains 15 residues. Germline V gene lookup returns CDR1 SGHRS and CDR2 YFSETQ. Trimming stripped 2 bases from V and 4 bases from J, with 15 bases between. The full variable domain, completed using reference TRBV5-1 and TRBJ1-1, is KAGVTQTPRYLIKTRGQQVTLSCSPISGHRSVSWYQQTPGQGLQFLFEYFSETQRNKGNFPGRFSGRQFSNSRSEMNVSTLELGDSALYLCASSFDRPYGTEAFFGQGTRLTVV.

This clone appeared a single time. J is TRBJ1-2 and V is TRBV4-1; D is perhaps TRBD1 (5 bases). Germline values: CDR1 MGHRA, CDR2 YSYEKL. CDR3 length equals 15 residues. V shed 1 base and J shed 5 bases, with 14 bases lying between them. CDR3 sequence: CASSQAGTLGYGYTF. The CDR3 nucleotides read TGCGCCAGCAGCCAAGCCGGGACTCTGGGGTATGGCTACACCTTC.

This clone was seen only once. The chain joins TRBV5-4 to TRBJ2-7, with D maybe TRBD2 (6 bases). CDR3 length: 12 amino acids. Germline V gene lookup returns CDR1 SGHNT and CDR2 YYREEE (reference sequence). With 3 bases removed from V and 5 bases from J, the gap between germline ends came to 9 bases. The CDR3 spells CASSWWGDEQYF. The CDR3 DNA sequence: TGTGCCAGCAGCTGGTGGGGGGACGAGCAGTACTTC.

The CDR3 sequence: CASSRGTGNNQPQHF. CDR3 coding DNA: TGTGCCAGCAGTCGCGGGACAGGAAACAATCAGCCCCAGCATTTT. The rearrangement uses TRBV6-5 and TRBJ1-5, with 8 bases aligning to TRBD1. With V trimmed by 5 bases and J by 3 bases, 6 bases remained unmatched. Germline V gene lookup returns CDR1 MNHEY and CDR2 SVGAGI. The CDR3 is made up of 15 amino acids.

The J gene is TRBJ2-7, the V gene TRBV5-6, with TRBD1 matching over 11 bases. There are 15 residues in the CDR3. Germline lookup yields CDR1 SGHDT and CDR2 YYEEEE. V was pared by 4 bases and J by 4 bases, with 7 bases of the junction left unmatched. CDR3 sequence (DNA): TGTGCCAGCAGCCCATCAGGGACAGGGGGTTACGAGCAGTACTTC. This codes for CASSPSGTGGYEQYF.

The chain employs TRBV5-1 and TRBJ2-3, with TRBD1 matching over 8 bases. V was clipped by 4 bases and J by 1 base; unmatched bases: 2. The germline V gene encodes CDR1 SGHRS and CDR2 YFSETQ. The CDR3 loop spans 14 amino acids. CDR3 in amino acids: CASSPGQGTDTQYF. The CDR3 DNA is TGCGCCAGCAGCCCGGGACAGGGCACAGATACGCAGTATTTT.